The 9 T cell receptor beta chains below all came from one sample that was sequenced in a study of OX40 agonist ivuxolimab in advanced cancers. Using immunoSEQ multiplex PCR, the repertoire was profiled, and TCRdb retains in-frame clones only, with some absent. The sample includes about 66,000 clones, roughly 85% seen only once; the top ten take roughly 6.8%. Sequencing used CD4+ or CD8+ T cells sorted from blood, obtained in a trial of the OX40 agonist ivuxolimab. The receptor source for this set is an adult with an advanced solid tumor such as melanoma, head and neck, liver or kidney cancer.

The CDR3 loop is CASSLDPPRNTEAFF. In DNA, the CDR3 is TGTGCCAGCAGCCTGGATCCTCCGCGGAACACTGAAGCTTTCTTT. The chain uses TRBV5-5 and TRBJ1-1; D uncertain. In germline, CDR1 is SGHKS, CDR2 YYEKEE (reference sequence). The CDR3 totals 15 residues. The V gene lost 4 bases and the J gene lost 1 base, with 14 bases spanning the gap.

There are a few counts of this clone. This rearrangement joins TRBV27 to TRBJ2-3; weak D call: TRBD2 (6 bases). Trimming left V 5 bases short and J 6 bases short, with 18 bases between. Germline CDR1 is MNHEY and CDR2 is SMNVEV (reference sequence). The CDR3 consists of 15 residues. In nucleotides, the CDR3 is TGTGCCAGCAGTCCTTCGATCGGGAGATCGGATACGCAGTATTTT. It specifies CASSPSIGRSDTQYF.

The genes are TRBV30 and TRBJ2-3; TRBD2 matches 14 bases. The CDR3 has 15 amino acids. Germline V gene lookup returns CDR1 GTSNPN and CDR2 SVGIG (reference sequence). The junction had 5 bases not matched to a gene; V was cut back by 2 bases and J by 7 bases. CDR3 residues: CAWSPGLAGGHTQYF. CDR3 coding DNA: TGTGCCTGGAGTCCCGGACTAGCGGGAGGACATACGCAGTATTTT.

The chain links TRBV29-1 to TRBJ2-3, with 10 bases lining up with TRBD1. Trimming cost V 5 bases and J 4 bases; bases outside gene matches: 9. CDR3 length: 15 residues. Germline loops: CDR1 SQVTM, CDR2 ANQGSEA. The DNA for the CDR3 is TGCAGCGTTCAGAGTCCGGGACAGGGGTCAGATACGCAGTATTTT. The encoded protein is CSVQSPGQGSDTQYF.

V and J are TRBV10-2 and TRBJ2-5, with TRBD2 matching 8 bases. The CDR3 runs to 15 residues. Germline assignment: CDR1 WSHSY and CDR2 SAAADI. J lost 6 bases, V lost 4 bases, and 10 bases had no gene match. The CDR3 DNA reads as TGCGCCAGCAGTGGTGACTCCTCGGGGGGGCAGACCCAGTACTTC. This sequence encodes CASSGDSSGGQTQYF.

This chain links TRBV7-2 with TRBJ2-3; tentative D call: TRBD1 (6 bases). There are 12 residues in the CDR3. V shed 5 bases and J shed 6 bases, with 9 bases lying between them. The germline V gene encodes CDR1 SGHTA and CDR2 FQGNSA. CDR3 DNA: TGTGCCAGCAGCCACAGGGCCGATACGCAGTATTTT. Protein sequence: CASSHRADTQYF.

The chain uses TRBV7-9 and TRBJ2-7; D might be TRBD1 or TRBD2, each matching 6 bases. Trimming cost V 4 bases and J 2 bases, with 9 bases left between them. CDR1 is SEHNR, CDR2 FQNEAQ, per germline (reference sequence). This CDR3 comprises 13 residues. This CDR3 reads CASSSGGPYEQYV. The CDR3 region has the DNA TGTGCCAGCAGCTCCGGGGGCCCCTACGAGCAGTACGTC.

V and J are TRBV4-1 and TRBJ1-2; D uncertain. V lost 8 bases and J lost 6, with 13 bases in between. The CDR3 consists of 12 residues. Germline values: CDR1 MGHRA, CDR2 YSYEKL. CDR3 in amino acids: CASFQLRHGYTF. The CDR3 DNA is TGCGCCAGCTTCCAGCTTAGGCATGGCTACACCTTC.

This rearrangement joins TRBV19 to TRBJ2-5; 12 bases are shared with TRBD1. The CDR3 has 18 amino acids. V trimming: 1 base; J trimming: 1 base; junction bases outside the gene matches: 7. CDR1 is LNHDA and CDR2 is SQIVND in the germline V gene (reference sequence). CDR3 nucleotides: TGTGCCAGTAGTATAGGGGGACAGGGGGCACGGACCCAAGAGACCCAGTACTTC. Translating it yields CASSIGGQGARTQETQYF.